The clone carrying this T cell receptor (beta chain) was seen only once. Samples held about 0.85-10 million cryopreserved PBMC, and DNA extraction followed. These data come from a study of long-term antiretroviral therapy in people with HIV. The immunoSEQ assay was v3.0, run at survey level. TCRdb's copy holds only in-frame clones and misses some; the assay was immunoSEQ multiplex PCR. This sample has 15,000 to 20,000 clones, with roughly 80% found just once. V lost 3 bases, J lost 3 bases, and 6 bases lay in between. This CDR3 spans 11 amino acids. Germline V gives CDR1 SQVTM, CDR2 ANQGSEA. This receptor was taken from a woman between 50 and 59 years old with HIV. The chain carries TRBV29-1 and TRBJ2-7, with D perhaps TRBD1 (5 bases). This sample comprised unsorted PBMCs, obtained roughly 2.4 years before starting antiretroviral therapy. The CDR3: CSVDRGYEQYF. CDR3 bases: TGCAGCGTTGATAGGGGCTACGAGCAGTACTTC.